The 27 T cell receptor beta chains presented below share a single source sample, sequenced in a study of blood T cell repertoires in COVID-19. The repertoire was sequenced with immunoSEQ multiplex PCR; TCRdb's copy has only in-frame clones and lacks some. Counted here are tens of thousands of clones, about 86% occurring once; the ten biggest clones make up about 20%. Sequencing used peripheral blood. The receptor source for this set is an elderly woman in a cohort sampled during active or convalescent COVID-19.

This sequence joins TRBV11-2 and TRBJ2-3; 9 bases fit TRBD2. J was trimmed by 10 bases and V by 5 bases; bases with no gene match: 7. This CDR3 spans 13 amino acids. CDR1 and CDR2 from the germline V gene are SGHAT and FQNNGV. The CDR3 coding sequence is TGTGCCAGCAGCCCCTTAGCGGGAGTGGCGCAGTATTTT. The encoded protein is CASSPLAGVAQYF.

The CDR3 DNA reads as TGTGCCAGCAGCCAAGATACAGGAGGGCAGCCCCAGCATTTT. Residues: CASSQDTGGQPQHF. The chain uses TRBV3-1 (or the pseudogene TRBV3-2) and TRBJ1-5; possibly TRBD1 for D (5 bases). The CDR3 covers 14 residues. From germline, CDR1 is LGHDT and CDR2 YNNKEL (reference sequence). The ends were cut back, 0 bases at V and 7 bases at J, with 10 bases in the middle.

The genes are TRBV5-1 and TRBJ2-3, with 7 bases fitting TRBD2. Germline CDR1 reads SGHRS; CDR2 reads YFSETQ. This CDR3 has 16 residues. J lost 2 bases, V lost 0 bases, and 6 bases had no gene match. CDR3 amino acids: CASSLAQLAITDTQYF. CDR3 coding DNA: TGCGCCAGCAGCTTGGCCCAACTAGCGATCACAGATACGCAGTATTTT. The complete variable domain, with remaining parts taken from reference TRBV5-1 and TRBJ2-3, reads KAGVTQTPRYLIKTRGQQVTLSCSPISGHRSVSWYQQTPGQGLQFLFEYFSETQRNKGNFPGRFSGRQFSNSRSEMNVSTLELGDSALYLCASSLAQLAITDTQYFGPGTRLTVL.

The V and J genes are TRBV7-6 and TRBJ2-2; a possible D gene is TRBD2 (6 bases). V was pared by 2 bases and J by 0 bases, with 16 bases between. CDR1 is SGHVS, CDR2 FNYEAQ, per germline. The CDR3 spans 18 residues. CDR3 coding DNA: TGTGCCAGCAGCTTATCATGGGTCGGGGGACCGAACACCGGGGAGCTGTTTTTT. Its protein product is CASSLSWVGGPNTGELFF.

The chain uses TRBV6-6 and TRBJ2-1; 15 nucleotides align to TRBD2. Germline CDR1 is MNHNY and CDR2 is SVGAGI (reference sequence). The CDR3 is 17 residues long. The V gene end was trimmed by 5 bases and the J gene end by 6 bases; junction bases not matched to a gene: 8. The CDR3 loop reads CASSLGTSGRYTNEQFF. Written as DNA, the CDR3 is TGTGCCAGCAGTCTCGGGACTAGCGGGAGGTACACCAATGAGCAGTTCTTC.

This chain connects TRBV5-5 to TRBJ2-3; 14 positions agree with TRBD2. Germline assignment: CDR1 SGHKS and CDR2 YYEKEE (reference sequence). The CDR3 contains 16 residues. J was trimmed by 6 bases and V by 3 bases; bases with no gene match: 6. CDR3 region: CASSSGLAGVSDTQYF. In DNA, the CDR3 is TGTGCCAGCAGCTCGGGACTAGCGGGAGTGTCCGATACGCAGTATTTT.

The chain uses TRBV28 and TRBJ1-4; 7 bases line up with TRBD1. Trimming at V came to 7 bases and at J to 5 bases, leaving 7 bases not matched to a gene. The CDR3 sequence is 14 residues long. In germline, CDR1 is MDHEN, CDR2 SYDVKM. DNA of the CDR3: TGTGCCAGCAAGATACAGGGGACGAATGAAAAACTGTTTTTT. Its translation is CASKIQGTNEKLFF.

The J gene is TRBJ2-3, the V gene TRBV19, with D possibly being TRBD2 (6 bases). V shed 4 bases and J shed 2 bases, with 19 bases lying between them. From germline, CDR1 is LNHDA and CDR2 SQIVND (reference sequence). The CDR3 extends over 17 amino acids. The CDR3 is CASSKGSGGPITDTQYF. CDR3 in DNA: TGTGCCAGTAGTAAGGGTAGTGGAGGGCCGATCACAGATACGCAGTATTTT.

This CDR3 reads CASSQRLAGGQGDTQYF. The CDR3 DNA is TGTGCCAGCAGCCAACGACTAGCGGGAGGGCAGGGAGATACGCAGTATTTT. J is TRBJ2-3 and V is TRBV3-1 (or the pseudogene TRBV3-2); 14 bases are a match to TRBD2. The CDR3 is made up of 17 amino acids. Trimming removed 2 bases from V and 5 bases from J; junction bases left unmatched: 6. Per germline, CDR1 LGHDT and CDR2 YNNKEL (reference sequence).

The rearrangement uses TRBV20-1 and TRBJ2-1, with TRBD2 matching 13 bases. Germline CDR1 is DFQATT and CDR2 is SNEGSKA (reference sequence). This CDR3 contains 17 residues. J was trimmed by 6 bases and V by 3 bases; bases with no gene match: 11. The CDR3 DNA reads TGCAGTGCTAGTGCCTGGGGGACTAGCGGGACCGTCAATGAGCAGTTCTTC. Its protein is CSASAWGTSGTVNEQFF.

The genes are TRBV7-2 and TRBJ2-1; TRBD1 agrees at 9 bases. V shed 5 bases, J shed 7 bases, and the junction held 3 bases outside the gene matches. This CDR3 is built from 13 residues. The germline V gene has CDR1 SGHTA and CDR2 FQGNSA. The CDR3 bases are TGTGCCAGCAGCCGCGGGACAGGGAATGAGCAGTTCTTC. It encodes CASSRGTGNEQFF.

This CDR3 is CASSYGLGRDNEQFF. In nucleotides, the CDR3 is TGTGCCAGCAGTTACGGTTTGGGGAGGGACAATGAGCAGTTCTTC. The chain has TRBV6-5 and TRBJ2-1, with 7 positions matching TRBD2. V trimming: 2 bases; J trimming: 5 bases; junction bases outside the gene matches: 6. The CDR3 is 15 residues long. The V gene's germline CDR1 is MNHEY and CDR2 SVGAGI.

The CDR3 sequence: CAWGLGGRGGDQPQHF. The CDR3 bases are TGTGCCTGGGGGCTGGGGGGCAGGGGAGGGGATCAGCCCCAGCATTTT. The chain uses TRBV30 and TRBJ1-5, with D possibly being TRBD1 (6 bases). Looked up from germline, CDR1 is GTSNPN and CDR2 is SVGIG (reference sequence). The germline V and J ends were trimmed by 5 bases and 5 bases, with 22 bases remaining between them. The CDR3 loop spans 16 amino acids.

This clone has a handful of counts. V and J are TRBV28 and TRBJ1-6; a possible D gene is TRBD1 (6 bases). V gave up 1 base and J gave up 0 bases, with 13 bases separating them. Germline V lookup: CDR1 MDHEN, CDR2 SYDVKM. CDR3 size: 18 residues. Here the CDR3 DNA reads TGTGCCAGCAGTTTATTTTCACAGGGAAACTCCTATAATTCACCCCTCCACTTT. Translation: CASSLFSQGNSYNSPLHF.

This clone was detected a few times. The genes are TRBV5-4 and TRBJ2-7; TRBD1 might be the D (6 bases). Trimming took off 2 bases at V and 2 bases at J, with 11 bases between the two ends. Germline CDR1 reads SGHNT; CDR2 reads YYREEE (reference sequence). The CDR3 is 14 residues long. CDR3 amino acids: CASSFSGAPYEQYF. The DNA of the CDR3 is TGTGCCAGCAGCTTTTCAGGGGCCCCCTACGAGCAGTACTTC.

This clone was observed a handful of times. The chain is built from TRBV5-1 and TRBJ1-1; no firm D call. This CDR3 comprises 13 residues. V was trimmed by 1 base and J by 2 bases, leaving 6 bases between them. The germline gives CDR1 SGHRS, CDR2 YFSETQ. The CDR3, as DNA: TGCGCCAGCAGCTTGAATCTAAACACTGAAGCTTTCTTT. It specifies CASSLNLNTEAFF.

CDR3 in amino acids: CASRGGHLPTGTSHEQYF. The CDR3 coding sequence is TGTGCCAGCAGGGGGGGGCACCTACCGACCGGGACGTCTCACGAGCAGTACTTC. V usage is TRBV28 and J usage is TRBJ2-7, with D perhaps matching TRBD2 (7 bases). The germline V gene encodes CDR1 MDHEN and CDR2 SYDVKM. Trimming cost V 6 bases and J 5 bases, with 29 bases left between them. The CDR3 runs to 18 residues.

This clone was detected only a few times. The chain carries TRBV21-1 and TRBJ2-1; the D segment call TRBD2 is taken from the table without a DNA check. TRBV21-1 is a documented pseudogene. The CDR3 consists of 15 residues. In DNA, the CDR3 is TGTGCCAGCAGCAAAGAGTCCCAGCGGGAGTATGAGCAGTTCTTC. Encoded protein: CASSKESQREYEQFF.

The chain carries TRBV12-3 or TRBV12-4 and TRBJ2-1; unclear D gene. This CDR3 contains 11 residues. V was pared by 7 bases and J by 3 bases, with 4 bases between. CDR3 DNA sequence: TGTGCCAGCACGGTCTACAATGAGCAGTTCTTC. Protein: CASTVYNEQFF.

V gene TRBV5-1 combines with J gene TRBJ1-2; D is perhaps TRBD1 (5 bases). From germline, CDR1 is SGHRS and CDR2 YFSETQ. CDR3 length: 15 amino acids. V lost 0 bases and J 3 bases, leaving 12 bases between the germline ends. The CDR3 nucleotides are TGCGCCAGCAGCTTGGGGATGACAGCCTACTATGGCTACACCTTC. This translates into CASSLGMTAYYGYTF.

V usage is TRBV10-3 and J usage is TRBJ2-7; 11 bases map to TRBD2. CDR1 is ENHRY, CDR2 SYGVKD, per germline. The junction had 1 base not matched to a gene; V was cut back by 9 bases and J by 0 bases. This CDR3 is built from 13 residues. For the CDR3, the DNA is TGTGCCATTCTAGCGGGAGGCTCCTACGAGCAGTACTTC. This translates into CAILAGGSYEQYF.

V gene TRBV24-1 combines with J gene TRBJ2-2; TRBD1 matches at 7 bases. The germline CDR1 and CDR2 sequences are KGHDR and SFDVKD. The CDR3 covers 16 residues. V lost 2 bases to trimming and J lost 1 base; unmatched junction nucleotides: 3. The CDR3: CATSDSRQGNTGELFF. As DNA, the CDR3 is TGTGCCACCAGTGATTCTCGACAGGGGAACACCGGGGAGCTGTTTTTT.

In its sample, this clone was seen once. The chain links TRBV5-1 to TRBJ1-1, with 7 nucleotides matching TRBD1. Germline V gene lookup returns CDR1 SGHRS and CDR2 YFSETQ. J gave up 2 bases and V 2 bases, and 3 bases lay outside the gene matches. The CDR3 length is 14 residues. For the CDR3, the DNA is TGCGCCAGCAGCTTACGACAGGGAAACACTGAAGCTTTCTTT. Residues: CASSLRQGNTEAFF.

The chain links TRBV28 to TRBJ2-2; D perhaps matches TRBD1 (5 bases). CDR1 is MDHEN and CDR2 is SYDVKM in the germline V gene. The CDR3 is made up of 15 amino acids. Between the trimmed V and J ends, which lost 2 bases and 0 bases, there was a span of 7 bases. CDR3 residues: CASSLPTANTGELFF. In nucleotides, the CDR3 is TGTGCCAGCAGTTTACCGACAGCGAACACCGGGGAGCTGTTTTTT.

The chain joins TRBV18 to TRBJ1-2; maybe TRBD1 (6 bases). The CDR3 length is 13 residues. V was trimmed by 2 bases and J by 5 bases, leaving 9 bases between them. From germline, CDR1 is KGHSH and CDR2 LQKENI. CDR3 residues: CASSPDRIYGYTF. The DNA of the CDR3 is TGTGCCAGCTCACCAGACAGGATTTATGGCTACACCTTC.

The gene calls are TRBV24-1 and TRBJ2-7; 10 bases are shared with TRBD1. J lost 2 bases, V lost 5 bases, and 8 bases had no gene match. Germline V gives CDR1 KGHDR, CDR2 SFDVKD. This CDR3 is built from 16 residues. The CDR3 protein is CATSARAGTGAYEQYF. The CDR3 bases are TGTGCCACCAGTGCCCGAGCCGGGACAGGGGCCTACGAGCAGTACTTC.

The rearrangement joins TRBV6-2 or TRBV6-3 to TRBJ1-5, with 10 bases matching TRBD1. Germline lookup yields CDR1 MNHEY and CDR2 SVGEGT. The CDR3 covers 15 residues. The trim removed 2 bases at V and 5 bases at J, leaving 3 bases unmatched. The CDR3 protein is CASSYRGTGDQPQHF. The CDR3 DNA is TGTGCCAGCAGTTACCGGGGGACAGGGGATCAGCCCCAGCATTTT.